This T cell receptor beta chain was obtained from a study of beta chain features in type 1 diabetes. Across the study: Age, gender and cell yields were similar between patients and healthy donors.

Study results and caveats: It was not settled here whether HLA type affects TCRB rearrangement. Moderately but significantly shorter TCRB CDR3s were found in Type 1 diabetes patients in all four CD4+ subsets. Since sequencing was performed on cDNA, cells with high TCR expression could be over-represented.

Every bit of the isolated RNA underwent reverse transcription, so sequencing read expressed TCRB transcripts. Sequencing was performed with immunoSEQ multiplex PCR; in TCRdb, only in-frame clones are kept and a portion is missing. This table holds a few hundred thousand clones, 14% found once. In germline, CDR1 is LGHNA, CDR2 YSLEER. The CDR3 has 15 residues. V gave up 3 bases and J gave up 0 bases, with 9 bases separating them. This clone was seen a handful of times. Its antigen is unidentified. Material for sequencing was central memory CD4+ T cells from blood. The V call is TRBV4-3, the J call TRBJ1-3; possibly TRBD1 for D (6 bases). This clonotype was sampled from a man aged 25-45 years in good health. The DNA for the CDR3 is TGCGCCAGCAGCCACACCAGGGGCTCTGGAAACACCATATATTTT. It encodes CASSHTRGSGNTIYF.